Listed below are T cell receptor beta chains from one sample, sequenced in a study of OX40 agonist ivuxolimab in advanced cancers. The protocol was immunoSEQ multiplex PCR, while the TCRdb copy is restricted to in-frame clones and leaves out a portion. The data hold roughly 92,000 clones, with 80% to 95% observed a single time. The input for sequencing was CD4+ or CD8+ T cells sorted from blood, taken in a trial of the OX40 agonist ivuxolimab. These receptors were taken from an adult with an advanced solid tumor such as melanoma, head and neck, liver or kidney cancer. Each CDR3 is given with its conserved first and last residue. D genes are given only for firm matches. Where a row states a size, it is once, few, many or the class of an expanded clone; other rows omit it.

d_gene	abundance	j_gene	v_gene	CDR3aa	CDR3nt
-	-	TRBJ2-4	TRBV2	CASRGVPKNIQYF	TGTGCCAGCAGGGGGGTTCCCAAAAACATTCAGTACTTC
-	-	TRBJ2-2	TRBV11-2	CASSLVGTGELFF	TGTGCCAGCAGCTTAGTAGGCACCGGGGAGCTGTTTTTT
-	-	TRBJ2-4	TRBV15	CATSRGRQMLKNIQYF	TGTGCCACCAGCAGAGGAAGGCAGATGTTAAAAAACATTCAGTACTTC
TRBD1	-	TRBJ2-2	TRBV19	CASSSRGRRELFF	TGTGCCAGTAGTTCGAGGGGGCGCCGGGAGCTGTTTTTT
TRBD1	-	TRBJ1-4	TRBV4-3	CASSQGTGATNEKLFF	TGCGCCAGCAGCCAAGGGACAGGGGCAACTAATGAAAAACTGTTTTTT
-	-	TRBJ2-4	TRBV7-6	CASSLVGEGAKNIQYF	TGTGCCAGCAGCTTAGTAGGGGAAGGAGCCAAAAACATTCAGTACTTC
-	-	TRBJ2-2	TRBV4-2	CASSQVASITGELFF	TGTGCCAGCAGCCAAGTCGCTAGCATTACCGGGGAGCTGTTTTTT
TRBD1	-	TRBJ2-4	TRBV10-1	CASSKDRGQKNIQYF	TGCGCCAGCAGTAAGGACAGGGGGCAGAAAAACATTCAGTACTTC
-	once	TRBJ1-1	TRBV11-2	CASTPLSGRAGTEAFF	TGTGCCAGCACCCCTCTGAGTGGGAGGGCGGGCACTGAAGCTTTCTTT
-	-	TRBJ1-2	TRBV29-1	CSVEDWDGDLYGYTF	TGCAGCGTTGAAGACTGGGACGGCGACCTCTATGGCTACACCTTC
-	-	TRBJ1-4	TRBV30	CASAWTVHNEKLFF	TGTGCCTCGGCGTGGACCGTACATAATGAAAAACTGTTTTTT
-	-	TRBJ2-7	TRBV12-5	CASGWGNPKAYEQYF	TGTGCTAGTGGTTGGGGAAATCCCAAGGCCTACGAGCAGTACTTC
-	-	TRBJ1-6	TRBV5-1	CASSLVENSPLHF	TGCGCCAGCAGCTTGGTTGAGAATTCACCCCTCCACTTT
-	once	TRBJ2-7	TRBV19	CASSIKTAYEQYF	TGTGCCAGTAGTATCAAGACGGCTTACGAGCAGTACTTC
-	-	TRBJ2-3	TRBV9	CASSHGTDTQYF	TGTGCCAGCAGCCACGGCACAGATACGCAGTATTTT
-	-	TRBJ2-5	TRBV5-5	CASSLEETQYF	TGTGCCAGCAGCTTGGAGGAGACCCAGTACTTC
-	-	TRBJ2-7	TRBV2	CASRWSDSTYEQYF	TGTGCCAGCAGGTGGTCTGACAGTACCTACGAGCAGTACTTC
-	-	TRBJ1-1	TRBV28	CASSLGTRNTEAFF	TGTGCCAGCAGTTTAGGAACGAGGAACACTGAAGCTTTCTTT
TRBD1	-	TRBJ1-4	TRBV28	CASGPGQENEKLFF	TGTGCCAGCGGGCCGGGACAGGAGAATGAAAAACTGTTTTTT
-	-	TRBJ2-1	TRBV7-9	CASSLTDSYNEQFF	TGTGCCAGCAGCTTAACGGACTCCTACAATGAGCAGTTCTTC
TRBD1	-	TRBJ2-1	TRBV5-8	CASSLAAGGWDEQFF	TGTGCCAGCAGCTTGGCGGCAGGGGGCTGGGATGAGCAGTTCTTC
-	-	TRBJ1-2	TRBV19	CASSIRQVRYGYTF	TGTGCCAGTAGTATTCGACAGGTTCGCTATGGCTACACCTTC
-	-	TRBJ1-4	TRBV6-5	CASSYSGGRGEKLFF	TGTGCCAGCAGTTACTCGGGTGGGCGCGGTGAAAAACTGTTTTTT
-	-	TRBJ2-2	TRBV19	CASSFRRSAEGTGELFF	TGTGCCAGTAGCTTCAGACGGAGCGCGGAGGGCACCGGGGAGCTGTTTTTT
-	once	TRBJ2-3	TRBV29-1	CSVEGSSWDTQYF	TGCAGCGTTGAAGGATCCTCATGGGATACGCAGTATTTT
-	-	TRBJ1-5	TRBV19	CASSIDPNQPNSNQPQHF	TGTGCCAGTAGTATAGATCCCAACCAGCCCAATAGCAATCAGCCCCAGCATTTT
TRBD2	-	TRBJ2-1	TRBV7-9	CASSSGLAGNYNEQFF	TGTGCCAGCAGCTCCGGACTAGCGGGGAACTACAATGAGCAGTTCTTC
TRBD1	-	TRBJ1-2	TRBV28	CASSFDRGQGAYGYTF	TGTGCCAGCAGTTTCGATCGTGGACAGGGGGCCTATGGCTACACCTTC
-	-	TRBJ2-1	TRBV5-4	CASSPTPGNHNEQFF	TGTGCCAGCAGCCCAACCCCGGGAAACCACAATGAGCAGTTCTTC
-	-	TRBJ1-2	TRBV29-1	CGGIFDYGYTF	TGCGGAGGGATATTCGACTATGGCTACACCTTC
-	-	TRBJ1-5	TRBV27	CASSLRGYQPQHF	TGTGCCAGCAGTCTCAGGGGCTATCAGCCCCAGCATTTT
-	-	TRBJ2-1	TRBV27	CASSPAFNEQFF	TGTGCCAGCAGTCCAGCTTTCAATGAGCAGTTCTTC
-	-	TRBJ1-1	TRBV5-1	CASSPTGNTEAFF	TGCGCCAGCAGCCCGACAGGGAACACTGAAGCTTTCTTT
-	-	TRBJ1-1	TRBV13	CASSLFSRRGEAFF	TGTGCCAGCAGCTTATTCAGCAGGCGGGGGGAAGCTTTCTTT
TRBD2	-	TRBJ2-1	TRBV4-2	CASSQDRASGRPEQFF	TGTGCCAGCAGCCAAGATAGGGCTAGCGGCCGTCCTGAGCAGTTCTTC
TRBD1	-	TRBJ1-6	TRBV27	CASARQGESPLHF	TGTGCCAGCGCCCGACAGGGAGAATCACCCCTCCACTTT
-	-	TRBJ2-1	TRBV30	CAWGEMSSYNEQFF	TGTGCCTGGGGGGAGATGAGCTCCTACAATGAGCAGTTCTTC
TRBD1	-	TRBJ1-1	TRBV29-1	CSVPRGGTEAFF	TGCAGCGTACCCAGGGGGGGCACTGAAGCTTTCTTT
-	-	TRBJ1-4	TRBV15	CATSRDHRVLFF	TGTGCCACCAGCAGAGATCACAGGGTCCTGTTTTTT
-	-	TRBJ2-2	TRBV30	CAWSRGAGELFF	TGTGCCTGGAGTAGAGGGGCCGGGGAGCTGTTTTTT
-	-	TRBJ2-7	TRBV27	CASSLLSYEQYF	TGTGCCAGCAGTTTACTCTCCTACGAGCAGTACTTC
-	-	TRBJ2-3	TRBV9	CASSVDYPGKSDTQYF	TGTGCCAGCAGCGTAGATTACCCTGGTAAATCGGATACGCAGTATTTT
-	-	TRBJ2-1	TRBV19	CASSLPGPIFFNEQFF	TGTGCCAGTAGCCTACCGGGACCAATCTTTTTCAATGAGCAGTTCTTC
TRBD2	-	TRBJ2-3	TRBV29-1	CSVPGTSSRDTQYF	TGCAGCGTTCCCGGGACTAGCTCACGGGATACGCAGTATTTT
-	-	TRBJ1-1	TRBV2	CASSAGRGAFF	TGTGCCAGCAGTGCAGGCAGGGGAGCTTTCTTT